These 9 T cell receptor beta chains came from one sample sequenced in a study of T cells in Graves' hyperthyroidism and ophthalmopathy. The investigators amplified TCR beta CDR3 regions from RNA transcripts. In the first-round RT-PCR of the TCR CDR3, the HTBI primer set was used. TCRdb called the multiplex PCR reads again in MiXCR, with one record for every CDR3 protein. The data contain almost 600,000 distinct CDR3 sequences, around 14% of them singletons. Sequencing used blood. All receptors come from a young woman with Graves' hyperthyroidism that later progressed to Graves' ophthalmopathy.

The sample holds many counts of this clonotype. The chain combines TRBV10-1 with TRBJ1-5; 8 bases map to TRBD1. The germline V gene encodes CDR1 WNHNN and CDR2 SYGVQD (reference sequence). The CDR3 runs to 15 residues. V dropped 9 bases and J dropped 6; count of bases not matched to a gene: 13. The CDR3 reads CARPVNRGRIQPQHF. CDR3 DNA sequence: TGCGCCAGACCTGTTAACAGGGGGAGAATTCAGCCCCAGCATTTT.

The sample holds many counts of this clonotype. The CDR3, as DNA: TGCAGCGTTGCAGGGACTCTCCCTTACGAGCAGTACTTC. As protein: CSVAGTLPYEQYF. This chain links TRBV29-1 with TRBJ2-7, with D perhaps matching TRBD2 (6 bases). The germline gives CDR1 SQVTM, CDR2 ANQGSEA. The CDR3 loop spans 13 amino acids. V lost 4 bases to trimming and J lost 4 bases, with 14 bases between them.

This clonotype was counted at least ten times. The chain carries TRBV28 and TRBJ1-5, with TRBD1 matching 7 bases. Trimming removed 9 bases from V and 6 bases from J; junction bases left unmatched: 20. The CDR3 loop spans 17 amino acids. Germline V gene sequence: CDR1 MDHEN, CDR2 SYDVKM. CDR3: CASQTGRGSKASQPQHF. The CDR3 DNA sequence: TGTGCCAGTCAGACAGGGCGGGGGAGTAAGGCAAGTCAGCCCCAGCATTTT. The complete variable domain, with remaining parts taken from reference TRBV28 and TRBJ1-5, reads DVKVTQSSRYLVKRTGEKVFLECVQDMDHENMFWYRQDPGLGLRLIYFSYDVKMKEKGDIPEGYSVSREKKERFSLILESASTNQTSMYLCASQTGRGSKASQPQHFGDGTRLSIL.

The V gene is TRBV7-2, the J gene TRBJ2-2; D is undetermined. This CDR3 region has 14 residues. Deletions cut 3 bases from V and 1 base from J, with 6 bases between. Germline CDR1 SGHTA, CDR2 FQGNSA. The CDR3 sequence: CASSLNWNTGELFF. The CDR3 DNA reads as TGTGCCAGCAGCTTGAACTGGAACACCGGGGAGCTGTTTTTT. The full variable domain, in which reference TRBV7-2 and TRBJ2-2 provide the parts outside the CDR3, is GAGVSQSPSNKVTEKGKDVELRCDPISGHTALYWYRQSLGQGLEFLIYFQGNSAPDKSGLPSDRFSAERTGGSVSTLTIQRTQQEDSAVYLCASSLNWNTGELFFGEGSRLTVL.

This clonotype has at least ten counts. The chain links TRBV19 to TRBJ1-5; D call uncertain. V was trimmed by 7 bases and J by 4 bases, leaving 8 bases between them. The CDR3 has 12 residues. Germline CDR1 LNHDA, CDR2 SQIVND (reference sequence). The CDR3 protein is CASTIGNQPQHF. For the CDR3, the DNA is TGTGCCAGTACGATAGGGAATCAGCCCCAGCATTTT.

This clonotype has at least ten counts. The V and J genes are TRBV6-1 and TRBJ2-5; 12 bases map to TRBD2. The CDR3 is 15 amino acids. The ends lost 6 bases at V and 2 bases at J; junction bases unmatched: 4. Germline CDR1 MNHNS, CDR2 SASEGT. CDR3 bases: TGTGCCAGCAGCCGCGGACTAGCGGGGCAAGAGACCCAGTACTTC. Encoded protein: CASSRGLAGQETQYF.

The chain has TRBV20-1 and TRBJ1-5; D gene unclear. CDR1 and CDR2 from the germline V gene are DFQATT and SNEGSKA (reference sequence). CDR3 length: 13 residues. V shed 5 bases and J shed 0 bases, with 8 bases lying between them. The CDR3 DNA follows: TGCAGTGCTCCAGAGTATAGCAATCAGCCCCAGCATTTT. Translating gives CSAPEYSNQPQHF.

A remark on this clonotype: It may be a read error: a sequence one base away is much more abundant. The chain joins TRBV9 to TRBJ2-7; D unclear. Trimming pared 1 base from V and 3 bases from J, leaving 8 bases between. Germline assignment: CDR1 SGDLS and CDR2 YYNGEE. The CDR3 is 13 residues long. The CDR3: CASSVPTDYEQYF. Written as DNA, the CDR3 is TGTGCCAGCAGCGTACCTACGGACTACGAGCAGTACTTC.

This clonotype has only a few counts. The chain uses TRBV11-2 and TRBJ1-1; D is perhaps TRBD1 (5 bases). The V end lost 5 bases, the J end lost 0 bases, and 10 bases lay between the germline ends. CDR3 length equals 14 residues. CDR1 SGHAT and CDR2 FQNNGV come from the germline V gene. The CDR3 sequence: CASSPGRVNTEAFF. The CDR3 coding sequence is TGTGCCAGCAGCCCGGGACGGGTGAACACTGAAGCTTTCTTT.